This passage covers 28 T cell receptor beta chains from one sample sequenced in a study of blood T cell repertoires in COVID-19. Generated by immunoSEQ multiplex PCR, the TCRdb table keeps only in-frame clones and is missing some. The sample includes fewer than 350,000 clones, roughly 91% of them seen just once. Specimen: PBMCs or T cells enriched from blood (not recorded which). The receptors stem from a woman in her thirties or forties with acute COVID-19.

The genes are TRBV29-1 and TRBJ2-3; a weak D match, TRBD2 (5 bases). Trimming pared 4 bases from V and 1 base from J, leaving 15 bases between. CDR3 size: 15 residues. Per the germline V gene, CDR1 is SQVTM and CDR2 is ANQGSEA. CDR3 residues: CSVVGERTRTDTQYF. For the CDR3, the DNA is TGCAGCGTTGTAGGAGAGCGGACTCGCACAGATACGCAGTATTTT.

The genes are TRBV19 and TRBJ2-7; 8 bases are shared with TRBD1. Trimming cost V 6 bases and J 2 bases; bases outside gene matches: 3. Germline V CDR1 and CDR2: LNHDA, SQIVND (reference sequence). The length of the CDR3 is 13 residues. CDR3 residues: CASSLDRAYEQYF. CDR3 nucleotides: TGTGCCAGTAGCTTGGACAGGGCCTACGAGCAGTACTTC.

V is TRBV7-9 and J is TRBJ2-5, with TRBD2 matching 12 bases. CDR1 and CDR2 from the germline V gene are SEHNR and FQNEAQ (reference sequence). J lost 5 bases, V lost 1 base, and 5 bases had no gene match. This CDR3 has 16 amino acids. DNA for the CDR3: TGTGCCAGCAGCTTAGGTTGGCTAGCGGGAGGGGAGACCCAGTACTTC. As protein: CASSLGWLAGGETQYF.

In this sample, this clone turned up many times. V gene TRBV24-1 combines with J gene TRBJ2-7, with D perhaps TRBD2 (5 bases). Trimming shortened V by 7 bases and J by 0 bases, and 21 bases separated the two germline ends. Germline loops: CDR1 KGHDR, CDR2 SFDVKD. CDR3 length: 17 amino acids. CDR3 residues: CATSPRGPPLSSYEQYF. The CDR3 bases are TGTGCCACCAGCCCCCGAGGGCCTCCTTTAAGCTCCTACGAGCAGTACTTC.

This chain uses TRBV27 with TRBJ2-7; TRBD2 matches 8 bases. The germline gives CDR1 MNHEY, CDR2 SMNVEV (reference sequence). Trimming removed 4 bases from V and 2 bases from J; junction bases left unmatched: 7. The CDR3 length is 15 residues. The CDR3 nucleotides read TGTGCCAGCAGTTCAATTTTAGCGGGAACCTACGAGCAGTACTTC. Translating it yields CASSSILAGTYEQYF.

V gene TRBV5-1 combines with J gene TRBJ2-5, with 7 bases fitting TRBD1. The CDR3 totals 15 residues. Germline V CDR1 and CDR2: SGHRS, YFSETQ. With 2 bases clipped from V and 3 bases from J, the junction kept 7 bases outside the gene matches. The chain's CDR3 is CASSFSDRLKETQYF. CDR3 DNA sequence: TGCGCCAGCAGCTTTTCGGACAGGCTAAAAGAGACCCAGTACTTC.

This clone occurred once. The CDR3 DNA sequence: TGTGCCAGCAGTTTATGGCAGAAGACTGAAGCTTTCTTT. It specifies CASSLWQKTEAFF. J is TRBJ1-1 and V is TRBV12-3 or TRBV12-4; D is uncertain. There are 13 residues in the CDR3. V was shortened by 2 bases and J by 5 bases, with 9 bases between the two germline ends.

This sequence joins TRBV29-1 and TRBJ1-5; TRBD1 aligns across 7 bases. The CDR3 is 14 residues long. V lost 2 bases to trimming and J lost 4 bases; unmatched junction nucleotides: 5. Germline V gene data show CDR1 as SQVTM and CDR2 as ANQGSEA. The CDR3 spells CSVETGTANQPQHF. The CDR3 DNA reads TGCAGCGTTGAAACGGGGACAGCTAATCAGCCCCAGCATTTT.

The chain is built from TRBV30 and TRBJ2-7, with D tentatively TRBD1 (5 bases). The CDR3 extends over 12 amino acids. CDR1 is GTSNPN, CDR2 SVGIG, per germline (reference sequence). Trimming pared 7 bases from V and 0 bases from J, leaving 10 bases between. The CDR3 spells CASGISSYEQYF. In DNA form, the CDR3 reads TGTGCCTCAGGGATAAGCTCCTACGAGCAGTACTTC.

V is TRBV30 and J is TRBJ2-7, with 9 positions matching TRBD1. CDR1 and CDR2 (germline): GTSNPN, SVGIG (reference sequence). The junction had 8 bases not matched to a gene; V was cut back by 0 bases and J by 5 bases. CDR3 length: 15 residues. The chain's CDR3 is CAWSVLGTGIDEQYF. The CDR3 DNA reads as TGTGCCTGGAGTGTACTCGGGACAGGGATCGACGAGCAGTACTTC.

The rearrangement joins TRBV5-8 to TRBJ1-2, with TRBD1 matching 8 bases. The CDR3 loop spans 16 amino acids. In germline, CDR1 is SGHTS, CDR2 YDEGEE. Losses at the gene ends were 4 bases for V and 2 bases for J; bases not matched to a gene: 10. The CDR3 here is CASSTWTGQSNYGYTF. CDR3 in DNA: TGTGCCAGCAGCACCTGGACAGGGCAATCCAACTATGGCTACACCTTC.

This rearrangement joins TRBV28 to TRBJ2-3; D is uncertain. The CDR3 runs to 12 residues. V was shortened by 6 bases and J by 6 bases, with 10 bases between the two germline ends. Germline CDR1 reads MDHEN; CDR2 reads SYDVKM. The CDR3 sequence is CASSLLSDTQYF. For the CDR3, the DNA is TGTGCCAGCAGCCTACTAAGTGATACGCAGTATTTT.

The genes are TRBV6-5 and TRBJ1-5; possibly TRBD1 for D (5 bases). The CDR3 sequence is 14 residues long. Germline CDR1 is MNHEY and CDR2 is SVGAGI. The V end was cut by 5 bases, the J end by 3 bases, with 11 bases between. Written as DNA, the CDR3 is TGTGCCAGCAGTAATGCGGGACCCAATCAGCCCCAGCATTTT. Encoded protein: CASSNAGPNQPQHF.

V gene TRBV7-2 combines with J gene TRBJ2-2; the match to TRBD1 covers 7 bases. The CDR3 sequence is 14 residues long. V lost 4 bases, J lost 6 bases, and 5 bases stayed unmatched. Germline assignment: CDR1 SGHTA and CDR2 FQGNSA. This CDR3 reads CASSSPGGAGELFF. For the CDR3, the DNA is TGTGCCAGCAGCTCCCCAGGGGGAGCCGGGGAGCTGTTTTTT.

The rearrangement joins TRBV7-2 to TRBJ1-2, with 7 bases matching TRBD1. Germline V gives CDR1 SGHTA, CDR2 FQGNSA. The CDR3 is 12 amino acids. Trimming removed 5 bases from V and 7 bases from J; junction bases left unmatched: 4. CDR3: CASSADRVGYTF. The CDR3 DNA reads TGTGCCAGCAGCGCAGACAGGGTTGGCTACACCTTC.

The V and J genes are TRBV6-5 and TRBJ1-1; D is possibly TRBD1 (6 bases). Germline lookup yields CDR1 MNHEY and CDR2 SVGAGI. The CDR3 spans 14 residues. V was cut by 5 bases and J by 7 bases, with 17 bases left in between. The CDR3 DNA is TGTGCCAGCAGTCCTCGGGGGGGCAAAAATGAAGCTTTCTTT. The encoded protein is CASSPRGGKNEAFF.

The CDR3 nucleotides read TGTGCCAGCAGCTTATTGCGGCAGATGAACACTGAAGCTTTCTTT. Encoded protein: CASSLLRQMNTEAFF. The chain couples TRBV5-5 to TRBJ1-1, with no clear D. Trimming took off 2 bases at V and 0 bases at J, with 11 bases between the two ends. Germline assignment: CDR1 SGHKS and CDR2 YYEKEE (reference sequence). CDR3 length: 15 amino acids.

V is TRBV7-8 and J is TRBJ2-7; TRBD2 aligns across 7 bases. The germline gives CDR1 SGHVS, CDR2 FQNEAQ. The CDR3 loop spans 14 amino acids. V lost 4 bases and J lost 2; bases outside the gene matches: 5. DNA for the CDR3: TGTGCCAGCAGCTGGGGGGGGGAGGCCTACGAGCAGTACTTC. This gives the protein CASSWGGEAYEQYF.

V gene TRBV28 combines with J gene TRBJ1-1, with D unclear. CDR3 length: 14 amino acids. Germline values: CDR1 MDHEN, CDR2 SYDVKM. Trimming stripped 9 bases from V and 1 base from J, with 15 bases between. CDR3: CASKLRGANTEAFF. CDR3 bases: TGTGCCAGTAAACTACGGGGAGCGAACACTGAAGCTTTCTTT.

V and J are TRBV12-3 or TRBV12-4 and TRBJ1-5, with TRBD1 matching over 8 bases. V was clipped by 3 bases and J by 7 bases; unmatched bases: 2. The CDR3 covers 13 residues. The chain's CDR3 is CASSLDRVQPQHF. In nucleotides, the CDR3 is TGTGCCAGCAGTTTGGACAGGGTGCAGCCCCAGCATTTT.

The chain couples TRBV11-2 to TRBJ2-3, with TRBD2 matching 7 bases. J was trimmed by 2 bases and V by 6 bases; bases with no gene match: 8. Germline CDR1 and CDR2: SGHAT and FQNNGV. This CDR3 comprises 15 residues. CDR3 sequence reads: CASSSGTIHTDTQYF. In DNA, the CDR3 is TGTGCCAGCAGTTCGGGGACTATCCACACAGATACGCAGTATTTT.

CDR3 protein: CSVEGTTEMNTEAFF. The DNA of the CDR3 is TGCAGCGTTGAAGGGACGACAGAAATGAACACTGAAGCTTTCTTT. The J gene is TRBJ1-1, the V gene TRBV29-1; TRBD1 might be the D (5 bases). Germline CDR1 reads SQVTM; CDR2 reads ANQGSEA. The CDR3 contains 15 residues. Trimming cost V 1 base and J 0 bases, with 12 bases left between them.

This chain uses TRBV5-4 with TRBJ2-2, with D unresolved. V was cut by 7 bases and J by 6 bases, with 16 bases left in between. The CDR3 runs 14 residues. Germline V CDR1 and CDR2: SGHNT, YYREEE (reference sequence). CDR3 sequence (DNA): TGTGCCAGCCAGGCTACCTTCGGCTCCGGGGAGCTGTTTTTT. This gives the protein CASQATFGSGELFF. Full variable domain (remainder filled in from reference TRBV5-4 and TRBJ2-2): ETGVTQSPTHLIKTRGQQVTLRCSSQSGHNTVSWYQQALGQGPQFIFQYYREEENGRGNFPPRFSGLQFPNYSSELNVNALELDDSALYLCASQATFGSGELFFGEGSRLTVL.

The chain recombines TRBV7-9 with TRBJ2-7, with TRBD1 identical over 8 bases. The trim removed 5 bases at V and 6 bases at J, leaving 3 bases unmatched. The CDR3 runs to 12 residues. Germline CDR1 SEHNR, CDR2 FQNEAQ (reference sequence). CDR3 DNA: TGTGCCAGCAGCCCTACAGGGGGCGAGCAGTACTTC. It yields the protein CASSPTGGEQYF.

J is TRBJ1-5 and V is TRBV28, with 9 bases identical to TRBD1. Per germline, CDR1 MDHEN and CDR2 SYDVKM. This CDR3 contains 16 residues. Losses at the gene ends were 5 bases for V and 3 bases for J; bases not matched to a gene: 8. The CDR3 loop is CASSPTGTGINQPQHF. CDR3 in DNA: TGTGCCAGCAGTCCGACAGGGACAGGGATCAATCAGCCCCAGCATTTT.

This chain connects TRBV5-8 to TRBJ2-3; D is perhaps TRBD1 (6 bases). Germline CDR1 is SGHTS and CDR2 is YDEGEE. The CDR3 runs to 17 residues. V lost 0 bases, J lost 4 bases, and 18 bases lay in between. This CDR3 reads CASSLGSLQGTADTQYF. The CDR3 coding sequence is TGTGCCAGCAGCTTGGGGTCCTTACAGGGTACAGCAGATACGCAGTATTTT.

This clone appeared a single time. The gene calls are TRBV5-4 and TRBJ1-2; D possibly corresponds to TRBD1 (6 bases). The CDR3 covers 15 residues. Per the germline V gene, CDR1 is SGHNT and CDR2 is YYREEE (reference sequence). The V gene lost 2 bases and the J gene lost 1 base, with 12 bases spanning the gap. This CDR3 is CASSLRQDHNYGYTF. The CDR3 coding sequence is TGTGCCAGCAGCTTAAGACAGGACCATAACTATGGCTACACCTTC. The full variable domain, its missing parts supplied by reference TRBV5-4 and TRBJ1-2, is ETGVTQSPTHLIKTRGQQVTLRCSSQSGHNTVSWYQQALGQGPQFIFQYYREEENGRGNFPPRFSGLQFPNYSSELNVNALELDDSALYLCASSLRQDHNYGYTFGSGTRLTVV.

This CDR3 is CASSPGLPQETQYF. CDR3 nucleotide sequence: TGTGCCAGCAGTCCGGGACTCCCTCAAGAGACCCAGTACTTC. The V and J genes are TRBV6-5 and TRBJ2-5; D perhaps matches TRBD2 (6 bases). V lost 5 bases, J lost 2 bases, and 12 bases lay in between. This CDR3 spans 14 amino acids. Germline-derived CDR1 and CDR2 are MNHEY and SVGAGI.